This T cell receptor (beta chain) originates from a study of glioma-infiltrating T cells after dendritic cell vaccination. Study overall: At biweekly intervals, patients got three intradermal dendritic cell vaccine injections.

The germline CDR1 and CDR2 sequences are SQVTM and ANQGSEA. V was cut by 6 bases and J by 0 bases, with 17 bases left in between. CDR3 length: 15 residues. TCRB CDR3 was amplified from 2 ug genomic DNA or less. Amplification used 60 V beta primers and 13 J beta primers. Generated by immunoSEQ multiplex PCR, the TCRdb table keeps only in-frame clones and is missing some. This sample yields about 64,000 clones, of which about 81% are seen a single time; over 8.5% belongs to the top ten. The sample in question was blood, obtained before dendritic cell vaccination. This chain uses TRBV29-1 with TRBJ1-1; possible D gene TRBD1, 5 bases. The receptor was isolated from a human donor with glioblastoma. CDR3 nucleotide sequence: TGCAGCGTGCCCCCGACAGTCGATTTGAACACTGAAGCTTTCTTT. Residues: CSVPPTVDLNTEAFF.